What follows are 19 T cell receptor beta chains derived from one specimen sequenced in a study of cytomegalovirus exposure and HLA in healthy donors. The PCR contained 60 Vbeta and 13 Jbeta primers. The protocol was immunoSEQ multiplex PCR, while the TCRdb copy is restricted to in-frame clones and leaves out a portion. There are 130,000 to 150,000 clones in the sample; around four fifths occur only once, and roughly 2.5% lies in the top ten. The sample consisted of PBMCs. All receptors come from a boy aged 2 to 9 in good health and CMV-seronegative.

This clone was recorded once. The same CDR3 can be traced to other DNA sequences in this sample. This chain joins TRBV29-1 and TRBJ2-7, with D tentatively TRBD2 (6 bases). V was cut by 6 bases and J by 1 base, with 7 bases left in between. The CDR3 is made up of 11 amino acids. CDR1 is SQVTM, CDR2 ANQGSEA, per germline. DNA for the CDR3: TGCAGCGTGGGAGGTTCCTACGAGCAGTACTTC. Amino acid sequence: CSVGGSYEQYF.

This clone appeared a single time. The chain links TRBV6-5 to TRBJ1-2, with TRBD1 matching 12 bases. The J segment lost 5 bases and the V segment lost 5 bases, leaving 3 bases of the junction unmatched. The CDR3 consists of 14 residues. CDR1 is MNHEY and CDR2 is SVGAGI in the germline V gene. CDR3: CASSRDRGHYGYTF. In DNA form, the CDR3 reads TGTGCCAGCAGTAGGGACAGGGGGCATTATGGCTACACCTTC.

This chain connects TRBV7-8 to TRBJ1-1, with no clear D. CDR3 length: 18 amino acids. CDR1 and CDR2 from the germline V gene are SGHVS and FQNEAQ. V dropped 1 base and J dropped 1 base, with 19 bases sitting between them. CDR3 in DNA: TGTGCCAGCAGCTTAGTGCCCCAGTTTTCGGGGTCGAACACTGAAGCTTTCTTT. Translation: CASSLVPQFSGSNTEAFF.

The chain employs TRBV7-2 and TRBJ1-6; D is possibly TRBD1 (5 bases). Germline lookup yields CDR1 SGHTA and CDR2 FQGNSA. CDR3 size: 15 residues. V lost 5 bases and J 6 bases, leaving 14 bases between the germline ends. The CDR3 loop reads CASSINRNPNSPLHF. In nucleotides, the CDR3 is TGTGCCAGCAGCATAAACAGGAATCCTAATTCACCCCTCCACTTT.

V is TRBV9 and J is TRBJ1-2; D is perhaps TRBD1 (6 bases). The CDR3 covers 18 residues. Germline CDR1 SGDLS, CDR2 YYNGEE. V was pared by 0 bases and J by 3 bases, with 21 bases between. This chain's CDR3 is CASSVAGTGYMSDYGYTF. As DNA, the CDR3 is TGTGCCAGCAGCGTAGCGGGAACAGGGTACATGTCGGACTATGGCTACACCTTC. Full variable domain (rest looked up from reference TRBV9 and TRBJ1-2): DSGVTQTPKHLITATGQRVTLRCSPRSGDLSVYWYQQSLDQGLQFLIQYYNGEERAKGNILERFSAQQFPDLHSELNLSSLELGDSALYFCASSVAGTGYMSDYGYTFGSGTRLTVV.

V is TRBV5-8 and J is TRBJ2-7, with 7 bases aligning to TRBD1. CDR1 is SGHTS, CDR2 YDEGEE, per germline. The CDR3 contains 13 residues. The V segment lost 5 bases and the J segment 7 bases; nucleotides outside the gene matches: 9. The CDR3 reads CASRVTGQLEQYF. CDR3 bases: TGTGCCAGCAGGGTGACGGGACAGTTGGAGCAGTACTTC.

This clone was seen just once. The chain links TRBV7-2 to TRBJ2-5; the D gene is possibly TRBD2 (6 bases). CDR1 and CDR2 (germline): SGHTA, FQGNSA. The CDR3 has 16 residues. The germline V and J ends were trimmed by 5 bases and 5 bases, with 21 bases remaining between them. The CDR3 sequence is CASSPGTSFGRETQYF. The CDR3 DNA sequence: TGTGCCAGCAGCCCGGGCACTAGCTTCGGTAGGGAGACCCAGTACTTC.

The chain combines TRBV10-2 with TRBJ1-1, with D hard to call. Germline loops: CDR1 WSHSY, CDR2 SAAADI. The CDR3 contains 12 residues. Trimming took off 6 bases at V and 5 bases at J, with 10 bases between the two ends. The CDR3 reads CASRGEGTEAFF. The CDR3, as DNA: TGCGCCAGCAGGGGCGAAGGAACTGAAGCTTTCTTT.

As for this clone: An end of the junction differs from the germline gene, which may be a read error. The chain uses TRBV7-9 and TRBJ1-2; D gene unclear. The germline gives CDR1 SEHNR, CDR2 FQNEAQ (reference sequence). The CDR3 is 15 residues long. The CDR3, as DNA: TGTGCCAGCAGCTTTATCATAAGAGCTTTTGGGCGAGCCGAATTC. The encoded protein is CASSFIIRAFGRAEF.

V gene TRBV4-2 combines with J gene TRBJ2-5; TRBD2 agrees at 14 bases. The length of the CDR3 is 17 residues. Germline V gene data show CDR1 as LGHNA and CDR2 as YNFKEQ. With 4 bases clipped from V and 1 base from J, the junction kept 5 bases outside the gene matches. CDR3 residues: CASSPRTSGRSQETQYF. CDR3 bases: TGTGCCAGCAGCCCGCGGACTAGCGGGAGGAGCCAAGAGACCCAGTACTTC.

The DNA of the CDR3 is TGTGCCAGCAGCCCCGGACAGGGGGCCCCTAGCGGGCCCTACGAGCAGTACTTC. Translating gives CASSPGQGAPSGPYEQYF. The J gene is TRBJ2-7, the V gene TRBV9, with 11 bases matching TRBD1. This CDR3 region has 18 residues. Germline V gene data show CDR1 as SGDLS and CDR2 as YYNGEE. J lost 2 bases, V lost 4 bases, and 14 bases had no gene match. Together with reference TRBV9 and TRBJ2-7, the CDR3 gives the full variable domain: DSGVTQTPKHLITATGQRVTLRCSPRSGDLSVYWYQQSLDQGLQFLIQYYNGEERAKGNILERFSAQQFPDLHSELNLSSLELGDSALYFCASSPGQGAPSGPYEQYFGPGTRLTVT.

The chain links TRBV28 to TRBJ1-1; D gene ambiguous. In germline, CDR1 is MDHEN, CDR2 SYDVKM. V was shortened by 7 bases and J by 5 bases, with 17 bases between the two germline ends. This CDR3 region has 14 residues. The CDR3 DNA sequence: TGTGCCAGCAATCAGATTCCAGGAAGGACTGAAGCTTTCTTT. It codes for CASNQIPGRTEAFF.

The chain recombines TRBV5-1 with TRBJ1-1, with TRBD1 matching 8 bases. From germline, CDR1 is SGHRS and CDR2 YFSETQ. The CDR3 is made up of 16 amino acids. V lost 4 bases to trimming and J lost 2 bases; unmatched junction nucleotides: 10. DNA for the CDR3: TGCGCCAGCAGCCAAACAGGGGGGATAGAAAACACTGAAGCTTTCTTT. Its translation: CASSQTGGIENTEAFF.

J is TRBJ2-1 and V is TRBV5-5; D is perhaps TRBD2 (6 bases). Germline CDR1 and CDR2: SGHKS and YYEKEE (reference sequence). V gave up 4 bases and J gave up 10 bases, with 21 bases separating them. The CDR3 spans 15 residues. For the CDR3, the DNA is TGTGCCAGCAGCCTGACTAGTTGGGTTTCGGGAGAGCAGTTCTTC. The encoded protein is CASSLTSWVSGEQFF.

The chain uses TRBV30 and TRBJ2-5; 7 positions match TRBD2. The germline V gene has CDR1 GTSNPN and CDR2 SVGIG (reference sequence). The CDR3 is 13 residues long. V lost 2 bases to trimming and J lost 2 bases; unmatched junction nucleotides: 2. The CDR3, as DNA: TGTGCCTGGAGTTTTAGCGGGCAAGAGACCCAGTACTTC. It encodes CAWSFSGQETQYF.

V gene TRBV18 combines with J gene TRBJ2-7, with 7 positions matching TRBD2. The CDR3 covers 13 residues. V shed 8 bases, J shed 0 bases, and the junction held 4 bases outside the gene matches. Looked up from germline, CDR1 is KGHSH and CDR2 is LQKENI. The CDR3 DNA sequence: TGTGCCAGCCGGGGGGACCTCTCCTACGAGCAGTACTTC. As protein: CASRGDLSYEQYF.

The table lists this clone with a few counts. The rearrangement links TRBV28 to TRBJ2-5, with D possibly TRBD1 on 6 matching bases. CDR3 length: 16 amino acids. Germline CDR1 is MDHEN and CDR2 is SYDVKM. The V end lost 5 bases, the J end lost 5 bases, and 21 bases lay between the germline ends. The CDR3 DNA follows: TGTGCCAGCAGTCTCCGGATAATACAGGGAAGGGAGACCCAGTACTTC. As protein: CASSLRIIQGRETQYF.

This rearrangement joins TRBV7-9 to TRBJ1-1, with a tentative D call TRBD1 (6 bases). Between the trimmed V and J ends, which lost 1 base and 6 bases, there was a span of 15 bases. Looked up from germline, CDR1 is SEHNR and CDR2 is FQNEAQ (reference sequence). This CDR3 region has 15 residues. The CDR3 sequence: CASSLEGRGPSEAFF. The CDR3 nucleotides read TGTGCCAGCAGCTTAGAGGGCAGGGGACCATCTGAAGCTTTCTTT.

CDR3 nucleotide sequence: TGTGCCACCAGCTCGACAGGGATCACTGAAGCTTTCTTT. It codes for CATSSTGITEAFF. V usage is TRBV15 and J usage is TRBJ1-1; 7 positions agree with TRBD1. Per the germline V gene, CDR1 is LNHNV and CDR2 is YYDKDF (reference sequence). Losses at the gene ends were 5 bases for V and 4 bases for J; bases not matched to a gene: 4. The CDR3 extends over 13 amino acids.